A selection of T cell receptor beta chains follows, all from one sample in a study of blood T cell repertoires in COVID-19. Clones were sequenced by immunoSEQ multiplex PCR, and TCRdb holds only the in-frame ones, with some missing. The sample contains roughly 34,000 clones, about nine tenths of which appear only once. The sequenced material came from peripheral blood. The receptors come from a human donor with active COVID-19. The donor label of this sample is uncertain. Each CDR3 is given with its conserved first and last residue. The D gene is left open where the match is weak. Size tells how often a clone was seen (once, few, many) or the class of an expanded clone, and some rows leave it out.

clone_size d_call j_call v_call cdr3_aa cdr3_nt
- - TRBJ2-1 TRBV7-2 CASSLPPGVNEQFF TGTGCCAGCAGCCTTCCCCCGGGGGTGAATGAGCAGTTCTTC
- TRBD2 TRBJ2-1 TRBV7-3 CASSPNGGGKNEQFF TGTGCCAGCAGCCCCAACGGGGGGGGCAAAAATGAGCAGTTCTTC
- TRBD1 TRBJ1-2 TRBV4-1 CASSQEGQGAVNYGYTF TGCGCCAGCAGCCAAGAAGGTCAGGGGGCGGTTAACTATGGCTACACCTTC
- TRBD2 TRBJ2-7 TRBV7-2 CASSLAASGGTYEQYF TGTGCCAGCAGCTTAGCGGCTAGCGGGGGCACCTACGAGCAGTACTTC
- TRBD1 TRBJ1-2 TRBV3-1/TRBV3-2 CASSQDTAGGDGYTF TGTGCCAGCAGCCAAGATACAGCAGGGGGAGATGGCTACACCTTC
- TRBD2 TRBJ2-5 TRBV5-1 CASSSLAGATQGETQYF TGCGCCAGCAGCTCCCTAGCGGGAGCGACTCAGGGGGAGACCCAGTACTTC
- TRBD1 TRBJ1-1 TRBV25-1 CASSAGTGGHTEAFF TGTGCCAGCAGTGCTGGGACAGGGGGCCACACTGAAGCTTTCTTT
- - TRBJ2-5 TRBV4-2 CASSLVGGETQYF TGTGCCAGCAGCCTCGTGGGGGGAGAGACCCAGTACTTC
- - TRBJ2-1 TRBV28 CASSSYNEQFF TGTGCCAGCAGTTCGTACAATGAGCAGTTCTTC
few - TRBJ1-2 TRBV7-6 CASSRGGGVGYTF TGTGCCAGCTCCCGAGGAGGGGGGGTTGGCTACACCTTC
- - TRBJ2-7 TRBV9 CASSAGGEQYF TGTGCCAGCAGCGCAGGAGGCGAGCAGTACTTC
- TRBD2 TRBJ2-5 TRBV4-1 CASSQVGLAVRETQYF TGCGCCAGCAGCCAAGTAGGACTAGCGGTCAGGGAGACCCAGTACTTC
- - TRBJ1-3 TRBV7-8 CASSLGRVPGNTIYF TGTGCCAGCAGCTTAGGCAGGGTCCCTGGAAACACCATATATTTT
- - TRBJ1-1 TRBV5-6 CASSLDYSEAFF TGTGCCAGCAGCTTGGACTACTCAGAAGCTTTCTTT
once - TRBJ1-2 TRBV29-1 CSVEFVGEGAYGYTF TGCAGCGTTGAATTTGTAGGGGAAGGCGCCTATGGCTACACCTTC
- TRBD1 TRBJ1-2 TRBV5-8 CASSFRDRHDGYTF TGTGCCAGCAGCTTCCGGGACAGGCATGATGGCTACACCTTC
- TRBD2 TRBJ2-7 TRBV13 CASSSRGLAGAPSYEQYF TGTGCCAGCAGCTCTCGCGGACTAGCGGGGGCTCCCTCCTACGAGCAGTACTTC
- - TRBJ2-4 TRBV10-3 CAISDSKTPLMDIQYF TGTGCCATCAGTGACTCCAAGACTCCTTTGATGGATATTCAGTACTTC
- - TRBJ1-2 TRBV24-1 CATSPTGFNYGYTF TGTGCCACCAGCCCCACAGGGTTCAACTATGGCTACACCTTC
- TRBD1 TRBJ2-7 TRBV30 CAWSPGTGPHYEQYF TGTGCCTGGAGTCCAGGGACAGGGCCCCACTACGAGCAGTACTTC
- TRBD2 TRBJ2-1 TRBV7-8 CASSWGLAGGQDNEQFF TGTGCCAGCAGCTGGGGACTAGCGGGGGGGCAAGACAATGAGCAGTTCTTC
- - TRBJ2-7 TRBV25-1 CASSPAGGPYEQYF TGTGCCAGCAGCCCGGCCGGGGGGCCCTACGAGCAGTACTTC
- - TRBJ2-3 TRBV14 CASSQDRGSGGTDTQYF TGTGCCAGCAGCCAAGATCGGGGGTCGGGCGGCACAGATACGCAGTATTTT
- - TRBJ2-7 TRBV2 CASSPERQSSYEQYF TGTGCCAGCAGTCCCGAGCGTCAGAGCTCCTACGAGCAGTACTTC
few TRBD1 TRBJ1-5 TRBV7-6 CASSAGQARGQPQHF TGTGCCAGCAGCGCCGGACAGGCTAGAGGTCAGCCCCAGCATTTT
- TRBD1 TRBJ1-5 TRBV3-1/TRBV3-2 CASSQQVTGGNQPQHF TGTGCCAGCAGCCAACAGGTAACAGGGGGGAATCAGCCCCAGCATTTT
few TRBD1 TRBJ2-5 TRBV9 CASSVDQGAKETQYF TGTGCCAGCAGCGTAGACCAGGGGGCGAAAGAGACCCAGTACTTC
- TRBD1 TRBJ2-3 TRBV7-3 CASSLLGGVADTQYF TGTGCCAGCAGCTTACTAGGGGGCGTCGCAGATACGCAGTATTTT
once - TRBJ1-1 TRBV3-1/TRBV3-2 CASSQAGGRSEAFF TGTGCCAGCAGCCAAGCCGGGGGTAGGTCTGAAGCTTTCTTT
- TRBD1 TRBJ2-2 TRBV5-1 CASSLDRGTGELFF TGCGCCAGCAGCTTGGACAGGGGCACCGGGGAGCTGTTTTTT
- TRBD1 TRBJ1-1 TRBV3-1/TRBV3-2 CASSQDRGSTEAFF TGTGCCAGCAGCCAAGACAGGGGGAGCACTGAAGCTTTCTTT
- - TRBJ2-5 TRBV2 CASSILARETQYF TGTGCCAGCAGTATTCTAGCTCGGGAGACCCAGTACTTC
- - TRBJ1-4 TRBV7-6 CASSLGQGKATNEKLFF TGTGCCAGCAGCTTGGGGCAGGGAAAAGCAACTAATGAAAAACTGTTTTTT
- TRBD2 TRBJ2-3 TRBV5-4 CASSLGLAGNRDTQYF TGTGCCAGCAGCTTAGGACTAGCGGGGAATAGAGATACGCAGTATTTT
- TRBD1 TRBJ1-5 TRBV7-2 CASSGGQAFNQPQHF TGTGCCAGCAGCGGAGGACAGGCCTTCAATCAGCCCCAGCATTTT
- - TRBJ2-2 TRBV28 CATQQGETGELFF TGTGCCACCCAACAGGGAGAGACCGGGGAGCTGTTTTTT
- - TRBJ2-1 TRBV5-1 CASRVGGQVEQFF TGCGCCAGCAGGGTTGGGGGCCAAGTTGAGCAGTTCTTC
- TRBD1 TRBJ2-7 TRBV28 CASSLLGTGSYEQYF TGTGCCAGCAGTTTATTAGGGACAGGGTCCTACGAGCAGTACTTC
- - TRBJ2-1 TRBV19 CATFGGLYNEQFF TGTGCCACCTTTGGTGGACTCTACAATGAGCAGTTCTTC
- TRBD1 TRBJ2-7 TRBV9 CASSVDRQGAYYEQYF TGTGCCAGCAGCGTAGACAGACAGGGGGCTTACTACGAGCAGTACTTC
- TRBD2 TRBJ2-7 TRBV28 CASSSDTSGTSYEQYF TGTGCCAGCAGTTCGGATACTAGCGGGACATCCTACGAGCAGTACTTC
once TRBD2 TRBJ2-3 TRBV9 CASSVSGGLTDTQYF TGTGCCAGCAGCGTGAGCGGGGGCCTCACAGATACGCAGTATTTT
- - TRBJ2-7 TRBV5-4 CASSQTNEGREQYF TGTGCCAGCAGTCAAACCAACGAGGGTCGTGAGCAGTACTTC
- TRBD2 TRBJ2-6 TRBV28 CASRTGTRTGANVLTF TGTGCCAGCAGGACCGGGACTAGGACTGGGGCCAACGTCCTGACTTTC
- - TRBJ1-4 TRBV27 CASSLSGGAEKLFF TGTGCCAGCAGTTTATCAGGAGGGGCTGAAAAACTGTTTTTT
- - TRBJ1-2 TRBV4-1 CASSQDSRDTSNYGYTF TGCGCCAGCAGCCAGGATAGCCGGGACACTTCTAACTATGGCTACACCTTC
- TRBD1 TRBJ1-2 TRBV7-9 CASGPWMGTADNYGYTF TGTGCCAGCGGGCCATGGATGGGGACAGCCGATAACTATGGCTACACCTTC
- TRBD2 TRBJ2-7 TRBV18 CASSRGLATSYEQYF TGTGCCAGCTCCCGGGGACTAGCGACCTCCTACGAGCAGTACTTC
once TRBD2 TRBJ2-4 TRBV2 CASSPGGAKNIQYF TGTGCCAGCTCGCCGGGGGGAGCCAAAAACATTCAGTACTTC